The 5 T cell receptor beta chains below all came from one sample that was sequenced in a study of blood T cell repertoires in COVID-19. Measured with immunoSEQ multiplex PCR; TCRdb has only the in-frame clones, and not every one. This sample yields under 250,000 clones, of which roughly 84% are seen a single time; 2.9% belongs to the top ten. Material for sequencing was peripheral blood. All receptors derive from a man between 45 and 60 years old who had recovered from COVID-19.

Concerning this clone: Different DNA sequences within this sample yield the same CDR3. The chain joins TRBV28 to TRBJ2-7; 11 positions agree with TRBD1. From germline, CDR1 is MDHEN and CDR2 SYDVKM. The CDR3 has 15 amino acids. J was trimmed by 3 bases and V by 6 bases; bases with no gene match: 7. In DNA, the CDR3 is TGTGCCAGCAGCCTCTCCGGGACAGGGGGCTACGAGCAGTACTTC. It encodes CASSLSGTGGYEQYF. The whole variable domain, filled in from reference TRBV28 and TRBJ2-7, reads DVKVTQSSRYLVKRTGEKVFLECVQDMDHENMFWYRQDPGLGLRLIYFSYDVKMKEKGDIPEGYSVSREKKERFSLILESASTNQTSMYLCASSLSGTGGYEQYFGPGTRLTVT.

The rearrangement uses TRBV5-4 and TRBJ1-4, with a tentative D call TRBD1 (6 bases). This CDR3 comprises 14 residues. CDR1 and CDR2 (germline): SGHNT, YYREEE (reference sequence). V lost 4 bases and J 8 bases, leaving 15 bases between the germline ends. The CDR3 DNA reads as TGTGCCAGCAGCCACGAGGGGGAGGGAGAAAAACTGTTTTTT. Translating it yields CASSHEGEGEKLFF.

This chain links TRBV12-2 with TRBJ1-5; the listed D gene, TRBD1, was not tested against the DNA. TRBV12-2 is reported as a pseudogene. The CDR3 spans 17 residues. Written as DNA, the CDR3 is TGTGCAAGTCGCTTGACAGGGGTGCGGAAAAGCAATCAGCCCCAGCATTTT. Translation: CASRLTGVRKSNQPQHF.

J is TRBJ2-1 and V is TRBV6-5, with 13 bases lining up with TRBD2. The CDR3 loop spans 13 amino acids. Germline lookup yields CDR1 MNHEY and CDR2 SVGAGI. After removal of 10 bases from V and 7 bases from J, the junction contained 4 bases not matched to a gene. The CDR3 region is CAKLAGGWNEQFF. CDR3 sequence (DNA): TGTGCCAAACTAGCGGGAGGGTGGAATGAGCAGTTCTTC.

The chain joins TRBV7-2 to TRBJ2-2, with 9 nucleotides matching TRBD1. The CDR3 runs 15 residues. The trim removed 6 bases at V and 4 bases at J, leaving 6 bases unmatched. Per germline, CDR1 SGHTA and CDR2 FQGNSA. CDR3 protein: CASRWTGAGTGELFF. DNA for the CDR3: TGTGCCAGCAGGTGGACAGGGGCGGGCACCGGGGAGCTGTTTTTT.